This record looks at one T cell receptor beta chain sequence and its context. The target antigen is unknown. Criteria for exclusion of patients were uncontrolled infection, other autoimmune disease, pregnancy or lactation. CDR1 and CDR2 from the germline V gene are KGHDR and SFDVKD. J was trimmed by 5 bases and V by 3 bases; bases with no gene match: 6. CDR3 size: 16 residues. Authors of the study amplified TCR beta CDR3 regions from RNA transcripts. TCR CDR3 regions were first amplified by RT-PCR with HTBI primers. One entry per CDR3 protein results from TCRdb running MiXCR on the multiplex PCR reads. The data hold 350,000 or so distinct CDR3 sequences, with 15% to 20% observed a single time. This entry belongs to a study of T cells in Graves' hyperthyroidism and ophthalmopathy. Findings of the study overall: Most expanded thyroid clonotypes above 0.001 recurred in blood.

This chain connects TRBV24-1 to TRBJ2-3; 11 bases fit TRBD2. The sequence was obtained from a woman aged 45-65 years with Graves' hyperthyroidism. The material sequenced was blood. The CDR3 sequence: CATSDGVAGGVDTQYF. The CDR3 coding sequence is TGTGCCACCAGTGATGGGGTAGCGGGAGGGGTAGATACGCAGTATTTT.